These 12 T cell receptor beta chains originate from one sample sequenced in a study of T cells in women clearing cervical HPV infection. Measured with immunoSEQ multiplex PCR; TCRdb has only the in-frame clones, and not every one. This sample's clone table lists about 30,000 clones. Input material: blood buffy coat. The origin of the receptors is a woman between 18 and 75 years old with a cervical HPV16 infection that either progressed to CIN3+ or cleared (not recorded which).

A note on this clone: The CDR3 goes on 3 residues after the read ends, and that part is filled in from the germline J gene. This sequence joins TRBV7-8 and TRBJ2-7; no clear D. This CDR3 has 11 residues. V dropped 6 bases and J dropped 6 bases, with 9 bases sitting between them. From germline, CDR1 is SGHVS and CDR2 FQNEAQ. The part of the CDR3 DNA that was read is TGTGCCAGCAGATCTACGCGCGAG. It encodes CASRSTRE. The full CDR3 protein is CASRSTREQYF.

For this clone: From the germline J gene comes the end of the CDR3, since the read stops 3 residues before it. This rearrangement joins TRBV7-9 to TRBJ1-4; 11 nucleotides match TRBD1. Germline-derived CDR1 and CDR2 are SEHNR and FQNEAQ (reference sequence). The CDR3 is 15 amino acids. V lost 5 bases and J lost 7; bases outside the gene matches: 6. The CDR3 reads CASSLGTGGTEKLFF. Partial CDR3 DNA: TGTGCCAGCAGCCTAGGGACAGGGGGTACTGAAAAA.

Comment on this clone: The CDR3 goes on 3 residues after the read ends, and that part is filled in from the germline J gene. The J gene is TRBJ2-3, the V gene TRBV5-1; 9 bases map to TRBD1. CDR1 is SGHRS, CDR2 YFSETQ, per germline. The CDR3 consists of 16 residues. V was clipped by 5 bases and J by 0 bases; unmatched bases: 7. CDR3 bases read: TGCGCCAGCAGGCCCCGGGACAGGGCTAGCACAGATACG. Residues: CASRPRDRASTDT. The entire CDR3 is CASRPRDRASTDTQYF.

In regard to this clone: The read terminates 3 residues before the CDR3 end, so the remaining end is supplied by the germline J gene. The J gene is TRBJ2-3, the V gene TRBV29-1; the match to TRBD1 covers 11 bases. CDR1 and CDR2 (germline): SQVTM, ANQGSEA. The CDR3 has 13 residues. The CDR3 sequence is CSVGTGGLETQYF. The part of the CDR3 DNA that was read is TGCAGCGTTGGGACAGGGGGCTTGGAGACG.

With respect to this clone: The read comes to an end 3 residues before the CDR3 does, leaving the germline J gene to fill in the end. The rearrangement uses TRBV7-6 and TRBJ2-7; TRBD2 matches 7 bases. Germline V lookup: CDR1 SGHVS, CDR2 FNYEAQ. The ends lost 4 bases at V and 3 bases at J; junction bases unmatched: 18. The CDR3 extends over 18 amino acids. The sequenced part of the CDR3 DNA is TGTGCCAGCAGCTCCTCATCTGACTACCCGCGGGAGAACTACGAG. Residues: CASSSSSDYPRENYE. Given in full, the CDR3 is CASSSSSDYPRENYEQYF.

As for this clone: The CDR3 end falls 3 residues outside the read, so it is completed with the germline J gene. The chain links TRBV29-1 to TRBJ1-2; TRBD1 agrees at 8 bases. V gave up 7 bases and J gave up 2 bases; unmatched junction bases: 3. CDR3 length equals 12 residues. Germline-derived CDR1 and CDR2 are SQVTM and ANQGSEA. CDR3 amino acids: CSAGDRNYGYTF. CDR3 DNA (partial): TGCAGCGCCGGGGACAGGAACTATGGC.

According to its frequency, this clone is medium-sized. The sequenced CDR3 bases are TGTGCCAGCAGCTTAAATGGACTCAGGGGCGAG. Translation: CASSLNGLRGE. Given in full, the CDR3 is CASSLNGLRGEQYF. V is TRBV7-3 and J is TRBJ2-7, with a tentative D call TRBD1 (6 bases). The missing CDR3 end, 3 residues past where the read stops, is filled in from the germline J gene. The CDR3 runs 14 residues. V dropped 1 base and J dropped 6 bases, with 13 bases sitting between them. Per the germline V gene, CDR1 is SGHTA and CDR2 is FQGTGA.

A remark on this clone: The read terminates 3 residues ahead of where the CDR3 ends, so the germline J gene completes it. The chain has TRBV5-1 and TRBJ1-1; D is unclear. The CDR3 is 13 amino acids. V shed 1 base and J shed 1 base, with 5 bases lying between them. Germline loops: CDR1 SGHRS, CDR2 YFSETQ. CDR3 loop: CASSLRGNTEAFF. The sequenced CDR3 bases are TGCGCCAGCAGCTTGAGAGGGAACACTGAA.

Remarks on this clone: The read stops 3 residues short of the end of the CDR3; the missing end is completed from the germline J gene. This chain connects TRBV30 to TRBJ2-3, with 10 nucleotides matching TRBD2. Germline CDR1 reads GTSNPN; CDR2 reads SVGIG (reference sequence). The CDR3 runs 14 residues. Trimming took 3 bases from V and 4 from J; bases not matched to a gene: 4. The CDR3 bases that were read are TGTGCCTGGAGAAAGGGACTAGCGCCAGATACG. Its translation is CAWRKGLAPDT. The entire CDR3 sequence reads CAWRKGLAPDTQYF.

With respect to this clone: The read stops 3 residues short of the end of the CDR3; the missing end is completed from the germline J gene. The gene calls are TRBV2 and TRBJ2-7; TRBD1 agrees at 10 bases. The CDR3 consists of 14 residues. The germline V gene encodes CDR1 SNHLY and CDR2 FYNNEI. The trim removed 7 bases at V and 5 bases at J, leaving 8 bases unmatched. This CDR3 reads CASNAGTGDDEQYF. The sequenced CDR3 bases are TGTGCCAGCAATGCCGGGACAGGGGACGACGAG.

On this clone: The CDR3 goes on 3 residues after the read ends, and that part is filled in from the germline J gene. The gene calls are TRBV5-5 and TRBJ2-1; tentative D call: TRBD2 (5 bases). V was shortened by 0 bases and J by 9 bases, with 13 bases between the two germline ends. The CDR3 contains 14 residues. CDR1 is SGHKS, CDR2 YYEKEE, per germline (reference sequence). CDR3: CASSLEDSSTEQFF. CDR3 DNA, as far as it was read: TGTGCCAGCAGCTTGGAGGACTCATCCACTGAG. The entire variable domain, with the rest obtained from reference TRBV5-5 and TRBJ2-1, is as follows: DAGVTQSPTHLIKTRGQQVTLRCSPISGHKSVSWYQQVLGQGPQFIFQYYEKEERGRGNFPDRFSARQFPNYSSELNVNALLLGDSALYLCASSLEDSSTEQFFGPGTRLTVL.

CDR3 DNA, as far as it was read: TGTGCCACCAGTGATTTCCCAGGGAGTGGGCAAGAGACC. It encodes CATSDFPGSGQET. The entire CDR3 protein reads CATSDFPGSGQETQYF. V usage is TRBV24-1 and J usage is TRBJ2-5; either TRBD1 or TRBD2 may fit D (5 bases each). The CDR3 end is not reached by the read, which stops 3 residues before it; the germline J gene fills it in. The CDR3 contains 16 residues. In germline, CDR1 is KGHDR, CDR2 SFDVKD. Trimming removed 1 base from V and 2 bases from J, with 13 bases in between.